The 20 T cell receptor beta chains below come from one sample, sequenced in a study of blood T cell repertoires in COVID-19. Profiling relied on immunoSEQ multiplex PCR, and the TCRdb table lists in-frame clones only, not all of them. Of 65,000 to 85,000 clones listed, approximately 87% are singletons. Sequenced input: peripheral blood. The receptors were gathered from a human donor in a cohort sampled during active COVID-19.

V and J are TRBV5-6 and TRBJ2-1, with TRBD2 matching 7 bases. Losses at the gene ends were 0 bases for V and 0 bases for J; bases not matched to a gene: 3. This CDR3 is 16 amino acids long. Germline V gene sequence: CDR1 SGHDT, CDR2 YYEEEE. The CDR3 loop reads CASSLGGGSSYNEQFF. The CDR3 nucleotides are TGTGCCAGCAGCTTGGGCGGGGGAAGCTCCTACAATGAGCAGTTCTTC. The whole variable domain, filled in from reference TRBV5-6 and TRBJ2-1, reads DAGVTQSPTHLIKTRGQQVTLRCSPKSGHDTVSWYQQALGQGPQFIFQYYEEEERQRGNFPDRFSGHQFPNYSSELNVNALLLGDSALYLCASSLGGGSSYNEQFFGPGTRLTVL.

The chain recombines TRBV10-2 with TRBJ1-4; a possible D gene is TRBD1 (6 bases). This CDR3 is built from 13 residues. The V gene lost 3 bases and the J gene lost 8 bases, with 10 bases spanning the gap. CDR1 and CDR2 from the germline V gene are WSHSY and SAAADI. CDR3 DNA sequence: TGCGCCAGCAGTGATACAGGGTACGAAAAACTGTTTTTT. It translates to CASSDTGYEKLFF.

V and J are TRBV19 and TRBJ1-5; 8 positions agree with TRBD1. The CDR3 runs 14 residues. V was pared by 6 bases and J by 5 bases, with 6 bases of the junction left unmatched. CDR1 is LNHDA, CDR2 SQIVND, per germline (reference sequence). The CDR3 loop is CASSGGQGYQPQHF. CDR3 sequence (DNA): TGTGCCAGTAGCGGAGGACAGGGTTATCAGCCCCAGCATTTT. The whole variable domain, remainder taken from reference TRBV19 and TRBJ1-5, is DGGITQSPKYLFRKEGQNVTLSCEQNLNHDAMYWYRQDPGQGLRLIYYSQIVNDFQKGDIAEGYSVSREKKESFPLTVTSAQKNPTAFYLCASSGGQGYQPQHFGDGTRLSIL.

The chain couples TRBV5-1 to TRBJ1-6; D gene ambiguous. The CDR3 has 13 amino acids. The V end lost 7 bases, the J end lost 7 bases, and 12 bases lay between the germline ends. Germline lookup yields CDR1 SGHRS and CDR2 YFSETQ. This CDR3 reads CASRSGINSPLHF. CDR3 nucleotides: TGCGCCAGCCGCTCAGGCATCAATTCACCCCTCCACTTT.

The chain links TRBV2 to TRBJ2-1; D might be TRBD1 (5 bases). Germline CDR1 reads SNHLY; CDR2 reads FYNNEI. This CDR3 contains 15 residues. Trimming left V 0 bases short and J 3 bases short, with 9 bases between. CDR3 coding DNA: TGTGCCAGCAGTGAAGCCAGGGCGGACTACAATGAGCAGTTCTTC. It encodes CASSEARADYNEQFF.

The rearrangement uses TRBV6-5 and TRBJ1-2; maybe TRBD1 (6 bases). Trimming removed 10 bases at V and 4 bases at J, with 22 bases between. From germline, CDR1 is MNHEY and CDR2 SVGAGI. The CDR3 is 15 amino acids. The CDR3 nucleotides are TGTGCCACCCGGGGGGGGGCCGGAATTGTCTATGGCTACACCTTC. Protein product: CATRGGAGIVYGYTF.

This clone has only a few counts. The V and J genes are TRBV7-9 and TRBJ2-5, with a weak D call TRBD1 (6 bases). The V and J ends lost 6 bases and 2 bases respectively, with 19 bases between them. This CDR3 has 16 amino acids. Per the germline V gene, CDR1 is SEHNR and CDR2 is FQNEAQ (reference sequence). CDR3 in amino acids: CASRATGMTTQETQYF. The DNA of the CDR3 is TGTGCCAGCAGGGCCACAGGGATGACGACGCAAGAGACCCAGTACTTC.

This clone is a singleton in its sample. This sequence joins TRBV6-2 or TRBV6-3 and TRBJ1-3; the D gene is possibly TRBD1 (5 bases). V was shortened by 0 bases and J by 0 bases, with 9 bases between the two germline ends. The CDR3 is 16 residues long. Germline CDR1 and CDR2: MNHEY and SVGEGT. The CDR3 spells CASSYSAGLSGNTIYF. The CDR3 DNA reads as TGTGCCAGCAGTTACTCGGCGGGGCTCTCTGGAAACACCATATATTTT.

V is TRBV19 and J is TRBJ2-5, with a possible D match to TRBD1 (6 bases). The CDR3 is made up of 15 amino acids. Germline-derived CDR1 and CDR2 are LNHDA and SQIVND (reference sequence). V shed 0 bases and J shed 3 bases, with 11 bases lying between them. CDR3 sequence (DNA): TGTGCCAGTAGTATAGATGGGGACACTGAAGAGACCCAGTACTTC. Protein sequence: CASSIDGDTEETQYF.

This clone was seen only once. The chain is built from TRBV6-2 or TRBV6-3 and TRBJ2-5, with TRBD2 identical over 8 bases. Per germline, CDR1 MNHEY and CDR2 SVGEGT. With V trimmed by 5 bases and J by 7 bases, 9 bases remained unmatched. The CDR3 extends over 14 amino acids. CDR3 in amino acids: CASSLSTSVGTQYF. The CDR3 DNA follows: TGTGCCAGCAGTCTCTCGACTAGCGTGGGGACCCAGTACTTC.

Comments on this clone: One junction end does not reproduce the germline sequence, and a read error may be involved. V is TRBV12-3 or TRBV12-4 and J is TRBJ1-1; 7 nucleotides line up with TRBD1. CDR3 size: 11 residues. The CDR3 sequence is CASSLTGQRSF. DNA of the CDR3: TGTGCCAGCAGTTTAACGGGACAGCGGAGCTTT.

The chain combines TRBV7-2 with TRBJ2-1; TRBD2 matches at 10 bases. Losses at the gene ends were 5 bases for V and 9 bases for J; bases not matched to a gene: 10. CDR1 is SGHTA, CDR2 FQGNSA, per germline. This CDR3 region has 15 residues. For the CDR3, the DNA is TGTGCCAGCAGCCTCCAGCGGGGGGGAACGAGTGAGCAGTTCTTC. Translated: CASSLQRGGTSEQFF.

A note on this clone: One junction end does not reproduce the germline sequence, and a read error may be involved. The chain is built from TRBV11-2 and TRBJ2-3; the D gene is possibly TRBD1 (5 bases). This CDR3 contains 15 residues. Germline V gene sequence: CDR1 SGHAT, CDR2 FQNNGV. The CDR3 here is CASSLDGRGWDTQYF. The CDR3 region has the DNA TGTGCCAGCAGCCTAGATGGTAGGGGATGGGATACGCAGTATTTT.

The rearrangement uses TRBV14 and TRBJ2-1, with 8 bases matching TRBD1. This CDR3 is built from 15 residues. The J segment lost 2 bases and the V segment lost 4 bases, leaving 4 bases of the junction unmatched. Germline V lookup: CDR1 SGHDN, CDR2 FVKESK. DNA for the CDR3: TGTGCCAGCAGCCCCCGGGACAGGACCTACAATGAGCAGTTCTTC. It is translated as CASSPRDRTYNEQFF.

The CDR3 spells CASSPRSGGTEAFF. The CDR3, as DNA: TGTGCCAGCTCACCACGATCAGGGGGGACTGAAGCTTTCTTT. The V and J genes are TRBV18 and TRBJ1-1; 7 nucleotides match TRBD1. This CDR3 contains 14 residues. From germline, CDR1 is KGHSH and CDR2 LQKENI. Losses at the gene ends were 1 base for V and 5 bases for J; bases not matched to a gene: 4. The full variable domain, in which reference TRBV18 and TRBJ1-1 provide the parts outside the CDR3, is NAGVMQNPRHLVRRRGQEARLRCSPMKGHSHVYWYRQLPEEGLKFMVYLQKENIIDESGMPKERFSAEFPKEGPSILRIQQVVRGDSAAYFCASSPRSGGTEAFFGQGTRLTVV.

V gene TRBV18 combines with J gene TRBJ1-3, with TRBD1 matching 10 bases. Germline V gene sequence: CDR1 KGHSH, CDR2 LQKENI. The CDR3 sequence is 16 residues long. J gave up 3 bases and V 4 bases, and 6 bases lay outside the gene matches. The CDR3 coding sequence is TGTGCCAGCTCACAGACAGGGGGCCAGCGTGGAAACACCATATATTTT. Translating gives CASSQTGGQRGNTIYF.

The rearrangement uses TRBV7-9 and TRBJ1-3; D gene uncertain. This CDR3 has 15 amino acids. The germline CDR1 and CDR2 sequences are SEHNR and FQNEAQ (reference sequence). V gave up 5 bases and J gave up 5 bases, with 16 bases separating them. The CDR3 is CASSPARDLRNTIYF. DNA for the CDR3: TGTGCCAGCAGCCCAGCACGGGATTTACGAAACACCATATATTTT.

The CDR3 loop is CASRDRWSTGTEAFF. CDR3 nucleotides: TGTGCCAGCAGGGACAGGTGGTCTACTGGCACTGAAGCTTTCTTT. The V gene is TRBV5-5, the J gene TRBJ1-1, with 7 bases matching TRBD1. This CDR3 is built from 15 residues. Germline V gene data show CDR1 as SGHKS and CDR2 as YYEKEE (reference sequence). Losses at the gene ends were 5 bases for V and 4 bases for J; bases not matched to a gene: 11. The full variable domain, rest sourced from reference TRBV5-5 and TRBJ1-1, is DAGVTQSPTHLIKTRGQQVTLRCSPISGHKSVSWYQQVLGQGPQFIFQYYEKEERGRGNFPDRFSARQFPNYSSELNVNALLLGDSALYLCASRDRWSTGTEAFFGQGTRLTVV.

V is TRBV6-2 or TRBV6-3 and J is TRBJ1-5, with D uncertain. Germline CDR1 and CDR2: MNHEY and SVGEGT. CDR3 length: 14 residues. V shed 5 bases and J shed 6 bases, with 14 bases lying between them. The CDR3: CASSHMGSGQPQHF. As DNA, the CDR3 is TGTGCCAGCAGTCATATGGGGAGTGGTCAGCCCCAGCATTTT.

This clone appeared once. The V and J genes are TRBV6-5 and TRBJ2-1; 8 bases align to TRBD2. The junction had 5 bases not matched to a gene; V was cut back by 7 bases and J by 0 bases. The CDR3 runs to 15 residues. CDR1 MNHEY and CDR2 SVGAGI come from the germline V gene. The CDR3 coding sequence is TGTGCCAGCAAATATAGCGGGATCTCCTACAATGAGCAGTTCTTC. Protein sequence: CASKYSGISYNEQFF.